This TCR beta chain was retrieved from a study of graft-versus-host responses after intestinal transplantation. The wider study: Among the recipients, transplants were multivisceral, liver-intestinal, or isolated intestinal. Following induction with anti-thymocyte globulin, all recipients were given tacrolimus and steroids for two to three years.

Points on this clone: Its antigen is not known.

Findings of the study overall: High graft-versus-host to host-versus-graft clonal ratios were seen in allografts of patients with graft-donor T cell macrochimerism. GvH clones appeared in recipient marrow, some first in ileum or blood.

Repertoires were generated with immunoSEQ multiplex PCR, while TCRdb's copy carries only in-frame clones and drops some. Of tens of thousands of clones detected, 90% to 95% appear once; the ten largest clones hold less than 2%. The V and J ends lost 5 bases and 9 bases respectively, with 15 bases between them. In germline, CDR1 is SGDLS, CDR2 YYNGEE. The CDR3 spans 13 residues. The TCR was taken from a human donor who was the organ donor for an intestinal transplant. The chain joins TRBV9 to TRBJ2-1, with a tentative D call TRBD1 (5 bases). This sample comprised unstimulated CD8+ T cells sorted from spleen or lymph node cells, obtained before transplant. CDR3 loop: CASRDMGGTEQFF. CDR3 nucleotide sequence: TGTGCCAGCAGGGACATGGGTGGCACTGAGCAGTTCTTC.